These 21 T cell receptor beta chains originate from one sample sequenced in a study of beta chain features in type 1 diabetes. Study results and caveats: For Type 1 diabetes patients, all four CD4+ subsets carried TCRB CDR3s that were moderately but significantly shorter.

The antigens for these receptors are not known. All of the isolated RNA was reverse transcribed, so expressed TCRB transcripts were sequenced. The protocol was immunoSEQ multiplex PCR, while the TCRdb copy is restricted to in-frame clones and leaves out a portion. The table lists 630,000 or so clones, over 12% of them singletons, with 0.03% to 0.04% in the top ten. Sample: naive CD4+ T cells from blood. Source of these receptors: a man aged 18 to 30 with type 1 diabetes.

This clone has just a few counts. CDR3 amino acids: CAWSVGGRGTQYF. The CDR3 nucleotides read TGTGCCTGGAGTGTGGGGGGCCGAGGGACCCAGTACTTC. The chain links TRBV30 to TRBJ2-5, with D perhaps being TRBD1 or TRBD2 (6 bases each). CDR3 size: 13 residues. The germline CDR1 and CDR2 sequences are GTSNPN and SVGIG (reference sequence). The V and J ends lost 0 bases and 7 bases respectively, with 12 bases between them.

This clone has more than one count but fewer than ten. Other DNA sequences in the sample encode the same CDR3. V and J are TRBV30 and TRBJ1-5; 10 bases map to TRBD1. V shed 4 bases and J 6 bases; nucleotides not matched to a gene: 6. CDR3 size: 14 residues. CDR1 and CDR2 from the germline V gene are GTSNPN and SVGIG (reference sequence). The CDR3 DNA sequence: TGTGCCTGGACTCCGGGACAGGGGAGTCAGCCCCAGCATTTT. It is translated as CAWTPGQGSQPQHF.

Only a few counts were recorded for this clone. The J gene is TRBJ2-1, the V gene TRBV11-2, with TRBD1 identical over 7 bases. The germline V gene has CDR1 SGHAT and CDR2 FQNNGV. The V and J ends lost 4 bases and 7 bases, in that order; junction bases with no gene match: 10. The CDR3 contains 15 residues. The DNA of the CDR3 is TGTGCCAGCAGCTCCAGGGGGTCCCGAGGGAATGAGCAGTTCTTC. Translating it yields CASSSRGSRGNEQFF.

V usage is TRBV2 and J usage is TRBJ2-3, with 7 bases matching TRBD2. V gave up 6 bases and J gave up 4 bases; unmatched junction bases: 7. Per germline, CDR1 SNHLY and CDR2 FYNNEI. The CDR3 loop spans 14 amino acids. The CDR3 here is CASRNTSVADTQYF. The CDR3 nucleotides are TGTGCCAGCAGAAACACTAGCGTGGCAGATACGCAGTATTTT.

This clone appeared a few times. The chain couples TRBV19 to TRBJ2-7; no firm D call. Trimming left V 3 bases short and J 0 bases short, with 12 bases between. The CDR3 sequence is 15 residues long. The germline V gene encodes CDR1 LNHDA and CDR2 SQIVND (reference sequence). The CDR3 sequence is CASSIDPSSSYEQYF. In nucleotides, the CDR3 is TGTGCCAGTAGTATTGATCCATCGAGCTCCTACGAGCAGTACTTC.

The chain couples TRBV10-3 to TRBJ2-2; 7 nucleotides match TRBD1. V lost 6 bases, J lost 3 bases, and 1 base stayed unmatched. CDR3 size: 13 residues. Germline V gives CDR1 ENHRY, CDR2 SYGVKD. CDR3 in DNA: TGTGCCATCAGAGACAGGGACACCGGGGAGCTGTTTTTT. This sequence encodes CAIRDRDTGELFF.

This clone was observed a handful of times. The CDR3 DNA is TGTGCCAGCTCACCTGATAACACAGACTATGGCTACACCTTC. It yields the protein CASSPDNTDYGYTF. The chain couples TRBV18 to TRBJ1-2; D remains unclear. The germline V gene encodes CDR1 KGHSH and CDR2 LQKENI. This CDR3 spans 14 amino acids. V dropped 3 bases and J dropped 3 bases, with 11 bases sitting between them. Based on the CDR3 plus reference TRBV18 and TRBJ1-2, the full variable domain is NAGVMQNPRHLVRRRGQEARLRCSPMKGHSHVYWYRQLPEEGLKFMVYLQKENIIDESGMPKERFSAEFPKEGPSILRIQQVVRGDSAAYFCASSPDNTDYGYTFGSGTRLTVV.

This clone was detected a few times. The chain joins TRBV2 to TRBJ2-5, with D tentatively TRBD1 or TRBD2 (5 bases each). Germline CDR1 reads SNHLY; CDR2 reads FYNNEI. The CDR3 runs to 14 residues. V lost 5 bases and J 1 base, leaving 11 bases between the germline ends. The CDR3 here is CASSRRGTQETQYF. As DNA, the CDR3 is TGTGCCAGCAGTCGCCGTGGGACCCAAGAGACCCAGTACTTC.

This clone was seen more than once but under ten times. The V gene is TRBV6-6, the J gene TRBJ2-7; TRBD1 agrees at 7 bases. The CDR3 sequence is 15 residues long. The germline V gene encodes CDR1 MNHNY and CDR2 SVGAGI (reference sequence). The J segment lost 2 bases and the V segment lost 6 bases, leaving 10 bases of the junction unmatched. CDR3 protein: CASSLDRERTYEQYF. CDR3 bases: TGTGCCAGCAGCCTCGACAGGGAACGTACCTACGAGCAGTACTTC.

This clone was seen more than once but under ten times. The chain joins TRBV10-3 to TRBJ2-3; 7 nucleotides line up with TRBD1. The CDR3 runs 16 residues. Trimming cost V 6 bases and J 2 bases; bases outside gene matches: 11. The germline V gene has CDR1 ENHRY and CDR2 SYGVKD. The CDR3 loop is CAIRKPRDSNTDTQYF. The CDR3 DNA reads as TGTGCCATCAGGAAACCTCGGGACAGCAACACAGATACGCAGTATTTT.

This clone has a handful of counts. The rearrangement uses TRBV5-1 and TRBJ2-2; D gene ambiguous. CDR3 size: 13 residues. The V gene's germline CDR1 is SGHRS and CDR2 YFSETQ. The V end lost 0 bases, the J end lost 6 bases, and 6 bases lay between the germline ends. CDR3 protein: CASSLAVSGELFF. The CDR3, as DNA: TGCGCCAGCAGCTTGGCAGTATCCGGGGAGCTGTTTTTT.

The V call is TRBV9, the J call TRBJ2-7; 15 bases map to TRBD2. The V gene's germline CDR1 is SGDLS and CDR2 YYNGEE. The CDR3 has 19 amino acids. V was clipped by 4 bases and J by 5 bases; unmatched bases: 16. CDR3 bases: TGTGCCAGCAGCTTGGGACTAGCGGGGGGTCCGGGTGGCATCCACGAGCAGTACTTC. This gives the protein CASSLGLAGGPGGIHEQYF.

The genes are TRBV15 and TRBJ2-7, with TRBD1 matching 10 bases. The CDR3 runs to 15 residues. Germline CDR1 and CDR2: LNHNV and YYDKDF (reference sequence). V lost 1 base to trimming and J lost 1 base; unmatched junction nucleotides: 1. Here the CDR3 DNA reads TGTGCCACCAGCAGAGGGACAGGGGGATCCTACGAGCAGTACTTC. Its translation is CATSRGTGGSYEQYF.

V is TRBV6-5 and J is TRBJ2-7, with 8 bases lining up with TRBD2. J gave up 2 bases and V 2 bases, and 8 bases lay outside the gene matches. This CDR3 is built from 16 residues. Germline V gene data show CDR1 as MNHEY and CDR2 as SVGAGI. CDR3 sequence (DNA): TGTGCCAGCAGTTACACCCGACTAGCGCATGCCTACGAGCAGTACTTC. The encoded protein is CASSYTRLAHAYEQYF.

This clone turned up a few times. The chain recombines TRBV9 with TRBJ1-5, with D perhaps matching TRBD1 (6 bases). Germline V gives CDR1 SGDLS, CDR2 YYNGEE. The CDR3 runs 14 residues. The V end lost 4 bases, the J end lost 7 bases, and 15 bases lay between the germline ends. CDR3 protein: CASSTDGGDQPQHF. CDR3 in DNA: TGTGCCAGCAGCACAGATGGGGGCGACCAGCCCCAGCATTTT.

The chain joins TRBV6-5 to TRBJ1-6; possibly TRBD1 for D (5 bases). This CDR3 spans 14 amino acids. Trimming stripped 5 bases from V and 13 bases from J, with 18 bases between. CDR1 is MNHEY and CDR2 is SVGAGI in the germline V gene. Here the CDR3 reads CASSTRDQRWPLHF. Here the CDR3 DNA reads TGTGCCAGCAGTACCCGGGACCAAAGGTGGCCCCTCCACTTT.

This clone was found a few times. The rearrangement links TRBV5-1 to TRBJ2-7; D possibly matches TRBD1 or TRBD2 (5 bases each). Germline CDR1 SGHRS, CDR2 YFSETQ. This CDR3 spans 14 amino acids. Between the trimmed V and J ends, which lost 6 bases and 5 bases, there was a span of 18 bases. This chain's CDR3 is CASTQGPQGNEQYF. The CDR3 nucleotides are TGCGCCAGCACTCAGGGACCTCAAGGTAACGAGCAGTACTTC.

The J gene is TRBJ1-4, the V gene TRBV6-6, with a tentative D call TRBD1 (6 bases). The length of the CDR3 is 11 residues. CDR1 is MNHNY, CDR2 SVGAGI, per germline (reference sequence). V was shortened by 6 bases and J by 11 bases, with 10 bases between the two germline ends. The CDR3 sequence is CASSRQDKLFF. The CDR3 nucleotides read TGTGCCAGCAGCCGACAGGACAAACTGTTTTTT.

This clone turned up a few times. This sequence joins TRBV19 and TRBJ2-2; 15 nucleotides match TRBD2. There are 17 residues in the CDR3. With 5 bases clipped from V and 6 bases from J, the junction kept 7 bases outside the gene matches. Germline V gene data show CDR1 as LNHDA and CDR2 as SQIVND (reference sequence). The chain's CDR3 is CASSDPGTSGRSGELFF. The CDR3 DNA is TGTGCCAGTAGTGACCCTGGGACTAGCGGGAGGTCCGGGGAGCTGTTTTTT.

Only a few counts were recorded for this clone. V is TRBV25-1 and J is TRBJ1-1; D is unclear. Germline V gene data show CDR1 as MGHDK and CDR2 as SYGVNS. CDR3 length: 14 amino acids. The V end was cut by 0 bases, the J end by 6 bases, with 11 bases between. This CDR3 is CASSEYFALAEAFF. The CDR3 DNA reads TGTGCCAGCAGTGAATATTTTGCACTAGCTGAAGCTTTCTTT.

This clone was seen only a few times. The CDR3 region has the DNA TGTGCCACTACGGACAGGGTGAAAAATGAGCAGTTCTTC. As protein: CATTDRVKNEQFF. The genes are TRBV28 and TRBJ2-1; 8 nucleotides align to TRBD1. Germline V gene sequence: CDR1 MDHEN, CDR2 SYDVKM. The CDR3 has 13 amino acids. Germline trimming cut 10 bases from V and 7 bases from J; bases unmatched to any gene: 9.